The clone carrying this TCR beta chain was picked up many times. What it recognizes is unknown. PBMCs stemmed from approximately 9.1 ml fresh peripheral blood. The trim removed 8 bases at V and 4 bases at J, leaving 5 bases unmatched. This CDR3 is built from 12 residues. The data derive from a study of T cells in Graves' hyperthyroidism and ophthalmopathy. General observations from the study: Separation of ophthalmopathy from stable hyperthyroidism was achieved by a 13 V-J model. Blood also showed most of the thyroid clonotypes that were expanded above 0.001.

Amplification yielded TCR beta CDR3 regions, with RNA transcripts as the source. Primed by the HTBI set, a first-round RT-PCR was run on the TCR CDR3. TCRdb used MiXCR to reprocess the multiplex PCR reads, holding one entry per CDR3 protein. Among fewer than 550,000 distinct CDR3 sequences listed, more than 15% were seen once. J is TRBJ2-7 and V is TRBV12-3 or TRBV12-4, with TRBD2 matching over 7 bases. This TCR derives from a woman aged 18 to 35 with Graves' hyperthyroidism. Sequencing used blood. CDR3 bases: TGTGCCAGCGGCGGGGGAGGATACGAGCAGTACTTC. Protein sequence: CASGGGGYEQYF.